This T cell receptor (beta chain) comes out of a study of identical twins. TCRdb analysed the 5' RACE reads with MiXCR anew, one entry per CDR3 protein. Here the sample spans some 710,000 distinct CDR3 sequences, 6% to 6.5% being singletons. Healthy Caucasian donors formed the entire cohort. This clonotype was seen at least ten times. Its specificity is unknown. Germline V gene lookup returns CDR1 MNHEY and CDR2 SVGAGI. The CDR3 is made up of 14 amino acids. V was pared by 2 bases and J by 3 bases, with 8 bases between. Study results and caveats: Twin-shared out-of-frame alpha sequences showed excess low generation probability. Partly confounded zero-insertion analyses could result from invariant MAIT and iNKT cells. Conclusions leaned on cross-sectional statistical analysis and did not track the same donors over time.

The chain couples TRBV6-5 to TRBJ1-5; D possibly corresponds to TRBD1 (6 bases). This receptor was obtained from a man younger than 30 in good health. Sequenced material: naive T cells sorted from blood. The CDR3 coding sequence is TGTGCCAGCAGTTACGACAGGAACAATCAGCCCCAGCATTTT. It is translated as CASSYDRNNQPQHF.